One and the same sample provided the 6 T cell receptor beta chains below, sequenced in a study of early T cells in non-severe SARS-CoV-2 infection. MiXCR was run by TCRdb on the 5' RACE reads, yielding one entry per CDR3 protein. The sample consists of under 70,000 distinct CDR3 sequences, 5% to 6.5% of them appearing once. This material consisted of whole blood, taken at baseline. The source is an adult who was a healthcare worker with PCR-confirmed SARS-CoV-2 infection or an uninfected control (not recorded which).

There are many counts of this clonotype. The chain links TRBV18 to TRBJ2-7; TRBD2 matches at 7 bases. Germline V lookup: CDR1 KGHSH, CDR2 LQKENI. The CDR3 length is 13 residues. V dropped 3 bases and J dropped 7; count of bases not matched to a gene: 6. In DNA, the CDR3 is TGTGCCAGCTCACCTCAAGGAGCGGGAGAGCAGTACTTC. Amino acids: CASSPQGAGEQYF.

The CDR3 DNA reads as TGTGCCAGCAGCTTACGGCGGGGGCTACGAAACAATGAGCAGTTCTTC. The encoded protein is CASSLRRGLRNNEQFF. V is TRBV11-2 and J is TRBJ2-1; the D gene is possibly TRBD2 (7 bases). Germline V gene sequence: CDR1 SGHAT, CDR2 FQNNGV. The V gene lost 2 bases and the J gene lost 5 bases, with 16 bases spanning the gap. CDR3 size: 16 residues. The variable domain in full, with the rest retrieved from reference TRBV11-2 and TRBJ2-1, is EAGVAQSPRYKIIEKRQSVAFWCNPISGHATLYWYQQILGQGPKLLIQFQNNGVVDDSQLPKDRFSAERLKGVDSTLKIQPAKLEDSAVYLCASSLRRGLRNNEQFFGPGTRLTVL.

As concerns this clonotype: This may be a read error: a much more frequent sequence differs by one nucleotide. This chain links TRBV6-5 with TRBJ2-5; the D gene is possibly TRBD1 (5 bases). The CDR3 covers 14 residues. Germline assignment: CDR1 MNHEY and CDR2 SVGAGI. The CDR3 region has the DNA TGTGCCAACAGTTACTCGAGACAGCAAGAGACCCAGTACTTC. Its translation: CANSYSRQQETQYF.

This clonotype was seen more than once but under ten times. The rearrangement uses TRBV7-9 and TRBJ2-7; 8 positions agree with TRBD2. This CDR3 contains 11 residues. The germline V gene has CDR1 SEHNR and CDR2 FQNEAQ (reference sequence). CDR3 in DNA: TGTGCCAGCAGCTTAGCTAGCGGGATGAGCGTC. Amino acid sequence: CASSLASGMSV.

This clonotype was detected many times. This CDR3 reads CASSEQGYEQYF. The CDR3 region has the DNA TGTGCCAGCAGCGAACAGGGCTACGAGCAGTACTTC. V and J are TRBV7-2 and TRBJ2-7; D possibly corresponds to TRBD1 (6 bases). The germline CDR1 and CDR2 sequences are SGHTA and FQGNSA. This CDR3 has 12 amino acids. Trimming removed 5 bases from V and 3 bases from J, with 8 bases in between.

The CDR3 DNA follows: TGTGCCAGCAGCTTTCATTCCGGGACTAGCGGGTTTACCTACGAGCAGTACTTC. Translating it yields CASSFHSGTSGFTYEQYF. The chain uses TRBV7-2 and TRBJ2-7, with TRBD2 matching over 12 bases. The CDR3 consists of 18 residues. The V and J ends lost 3 bases and 2 bases, in that order; junction bases with no gene match: 11. Germline CDR1 and CDR2: SGHTA and FQGNSA.